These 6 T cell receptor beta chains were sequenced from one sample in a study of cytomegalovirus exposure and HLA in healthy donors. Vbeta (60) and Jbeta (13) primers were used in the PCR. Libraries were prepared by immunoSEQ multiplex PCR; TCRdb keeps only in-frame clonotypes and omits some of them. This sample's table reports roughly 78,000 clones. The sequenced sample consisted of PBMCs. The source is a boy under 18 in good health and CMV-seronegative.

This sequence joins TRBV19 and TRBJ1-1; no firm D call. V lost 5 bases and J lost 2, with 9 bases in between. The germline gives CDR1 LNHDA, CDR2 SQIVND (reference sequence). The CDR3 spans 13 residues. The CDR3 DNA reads TGTGCCAGTAGTCACAGCCCTAACACTGAAGCTTTCTTT. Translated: CASSHSPNTEAFF.

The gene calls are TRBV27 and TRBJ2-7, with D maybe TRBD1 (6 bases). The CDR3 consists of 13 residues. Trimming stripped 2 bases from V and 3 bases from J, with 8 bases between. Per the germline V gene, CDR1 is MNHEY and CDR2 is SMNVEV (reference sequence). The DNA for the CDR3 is TGTGCCAGCAGTTTAGGACAGCTCTACGAGCAGTACTTC. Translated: CASSLGQLYEQYF.

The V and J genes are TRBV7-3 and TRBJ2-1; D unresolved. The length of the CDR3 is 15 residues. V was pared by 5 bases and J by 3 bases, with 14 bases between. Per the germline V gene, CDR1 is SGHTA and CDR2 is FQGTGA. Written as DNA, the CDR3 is TGTGCCAGCAGCGCGACCCCCAGGAACTACAATGAGCAGTTCTTC. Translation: CASSATPRNYNEQFF.

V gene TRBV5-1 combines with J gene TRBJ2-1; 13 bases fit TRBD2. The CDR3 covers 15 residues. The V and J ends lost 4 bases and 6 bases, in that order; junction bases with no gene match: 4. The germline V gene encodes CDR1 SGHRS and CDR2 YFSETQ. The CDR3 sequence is CASSPGTSGINEQFF. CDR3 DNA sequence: TGCGCCAGCAGCCCCGGGACTAGCGGGATCAATGAGCAGTTCTTC.

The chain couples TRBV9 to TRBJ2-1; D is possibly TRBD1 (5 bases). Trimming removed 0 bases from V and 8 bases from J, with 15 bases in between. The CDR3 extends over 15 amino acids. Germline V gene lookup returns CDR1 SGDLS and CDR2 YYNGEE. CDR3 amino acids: CASSVGTTSSDEQFF. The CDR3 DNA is TGTGCCAGCAGCGTAGGGACAACGAGCAGCGATGAGCAGTTCTTC.

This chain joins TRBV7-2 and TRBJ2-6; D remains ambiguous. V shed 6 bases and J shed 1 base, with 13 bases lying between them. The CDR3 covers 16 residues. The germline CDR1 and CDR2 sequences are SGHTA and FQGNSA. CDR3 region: CASRPRAISGANVLTF. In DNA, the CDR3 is TGTGCCAGCAGACCTAGAGCTATTTCTGGGGCCAACGTCCTGACTTTC.